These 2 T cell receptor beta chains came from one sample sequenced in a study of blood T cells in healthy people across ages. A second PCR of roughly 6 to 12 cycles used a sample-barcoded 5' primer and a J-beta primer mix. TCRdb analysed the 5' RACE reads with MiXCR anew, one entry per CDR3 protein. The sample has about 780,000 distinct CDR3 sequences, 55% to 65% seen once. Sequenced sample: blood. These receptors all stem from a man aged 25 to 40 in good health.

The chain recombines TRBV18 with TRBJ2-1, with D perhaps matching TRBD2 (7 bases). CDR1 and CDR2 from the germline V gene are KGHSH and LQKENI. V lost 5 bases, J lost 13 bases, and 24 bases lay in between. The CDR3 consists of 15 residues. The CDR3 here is CASSSTRGGEETQFF. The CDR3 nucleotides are TGTGCCAGCTCATCGACAAGGGGGGGTGAAGAGACCCAGTTCTTC.

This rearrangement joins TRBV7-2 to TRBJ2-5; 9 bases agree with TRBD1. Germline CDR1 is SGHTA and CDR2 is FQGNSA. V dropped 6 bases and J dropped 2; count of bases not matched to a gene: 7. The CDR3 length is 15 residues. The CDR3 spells CASRQTGGWQETQYF. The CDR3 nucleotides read TGTGCCAGCAGGCAGACAGGGGGATGGCAAGAGACCCAGTACTTC.